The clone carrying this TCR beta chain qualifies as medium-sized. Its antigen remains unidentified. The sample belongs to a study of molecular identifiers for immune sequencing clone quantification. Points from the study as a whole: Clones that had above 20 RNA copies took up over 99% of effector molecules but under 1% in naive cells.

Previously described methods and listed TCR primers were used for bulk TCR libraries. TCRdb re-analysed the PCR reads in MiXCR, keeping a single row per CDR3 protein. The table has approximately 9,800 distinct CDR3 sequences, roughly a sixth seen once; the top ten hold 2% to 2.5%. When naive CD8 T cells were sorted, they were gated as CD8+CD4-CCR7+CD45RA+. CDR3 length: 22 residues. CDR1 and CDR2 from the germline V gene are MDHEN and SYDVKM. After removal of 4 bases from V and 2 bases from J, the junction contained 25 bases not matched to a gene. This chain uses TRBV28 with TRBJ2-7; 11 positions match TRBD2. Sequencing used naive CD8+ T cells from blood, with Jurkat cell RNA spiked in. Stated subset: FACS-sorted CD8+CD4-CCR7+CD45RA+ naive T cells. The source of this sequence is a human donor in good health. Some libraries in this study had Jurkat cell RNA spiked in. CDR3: CASSSLAWTSGPSKVGPYEQYF. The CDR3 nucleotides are TGTGCCAGCAGTTCTCTCGCCTGGACTAGCGGGCCCAGCAAGGTCGGTCCCTACGAGCAGTACTTC.